Presented here are 23 T cell receptor beta chains from one specimen sequenced in a study of blood T cell repertoires in COVID-19. Measured with immunoSEQ multiplex PCR; TCRdb has only the in-frame clones, and not every one. The sample includes 130,000 to 150,000 clones, about nine tenths of them seen just once. Sequenced sample: peripheral blood. These TCRs come from a human donor in a cohort sampled during active COVID-19.

The chain has TRBV7-8 and TRBJ1-4, with a weak D call TRBD1 (5 bases). Germline V lookup: CDR1 SGHVS, CDR2 FQNEAQ. Trimming cost V 1 base and J 15 bases, with 27 bases left between them. The CDR3 runs 17 residues. The CDR3 bases are TGTGCCAGCAGCTTAGGGACCACCGGGACCCCGGGAGGTAGGGTGTTTTTT. This sequence encodes CASSLGTTGTPGGRVFF.

In this sample, this clone turned up a few times. The rearrangement joins TRBV18 to TRBJ1-1, with D perhaps matching TRBD1 (5 bases). The V gene's germline CDR1 is KGHSH and CDR2 LQKENI. CDR3 length: 14 amino acids. Trimming cost V 5 bases and J 4 bases, with 14 bases left between them. This CDR3 is CASSGGTQGTEAFF. The CDR3 bases are TGTGCCAGCTCAGGCGGGACGCAAGGCACTGAAGCTTTCTTT.

The V call is TRBV15, the J call TRBJ1-3; D gene unclear. CDR1 LNHNV and CDR2 YYDKDF come from the germline V gene (reference sequence). V lost 1 base and J 4 bases, leaving 11 bases between the germline ends. The CDR3 is 15 residues long. The CDR3 loop reads CATSRGPRRGNTIYF. CDR3 bases: TGTGCCACCAGCAGAGGCCCCCGCCGGGGAAACACCATATATTTT.

The V and J genes are TRBV19 and TRBJ2-6; D call uncertain. The CDR3 runs 16 residues. CDR1 LNHDA and CDR2 SQIVND come from the germline V gene (reference sequence). The V end was cut by 6 bases, the J end by 0 bases, with 12 bases between. CDR3: CASRPPRYSGANVLTF. The CDR3 nucleotides are TGTGCCAGTAGGCCCCCCCGGTACTCTGGGGCCAACGTCCTGACTTTC.

This sequence joins TRBV5-1 and TRBJ1-1; TRBD1 matches 9 bases. The V gene's germline CDR1 is SGHRS and CDR2 YFSETQ. After removal of 4 bases from V and 4 bases from J, the junction contained 8 bases not matched to a gene. The CDR3 runs 15 residues. CDR3 protein: CASSRTGASGTEAFF. In DNA form, the CDR3 reads TGCGCCAGCAGCCGGACAGGGGCTAGTGGCACTGAAGCTTTCTTT.

The rearrangement joins TRBV5-5 to TRBJ2-7, with TRBD2 identical over 7 bases. The junction had 5 bases not matched to a gene; V was cut back by 0 bases and J by 2 bases. Germline-derived CDR1 and CDR2 are SGHKS and YYEKEE (reference sequence). The CDR3 contains 15 residues. CDR3 residues: CASSLALADPYEQYF. The DNA for the CDR3 is TGTGCCAGCAGCTTGGCCCTAGCGGACCCCTACGAGCAGTACTTC.

This sequence joins TRBV6-2 or TRBV6-3 and TRBJ2-2, with D possibly being TRBD1 (6 bases). V lost 2 bases, J lost 5 bases, and 12 bases lay in between. CDR3 length equals 15 residues. Per the germline V gene, CDR1 is MNHEY and CDR2 is SVGEGT. In nucleotides, the CDR3 is TGTGCCAGCAGTTACAAGACAGGTGTAACCGGGGAGCTGTTTTTT. This codes for CASSYKTGVTGELFF.

The genes are TRBV19 and TRBJ2-2; D remains ambiguous. The CDR3 is 14 amino acids. From germline, CDR1 is LNHDA and CDR2 SQIVND (reference sequence). V lost 3 bases and J 4 bases, leaving 9 bases between the germline ends. The CDR3 nucleotides read TGTGCCAGTAGTATTAATTACGGCACCGGGGAGCTGTTTTTT. Residues: CASSINYGTGELFF.

This chain uses TRBV19 with TRBJ1-2; TRBD1 matches at 9 bases. The germline V gene has CDR1 LNHDA and CDR2 SQIVND (reference sequence). Trimming removed 4 bases from V and 8 bases from J; junction bases left unmatched: 5. The CDR3 spans 13 residues. DNA of the CDR3: TGTGCCAGTAGTAACAGGGGGCGAGGGGGCTACACCTTC. Amino acids: CASSNRGRGGYTF. Using reference TRBV19 and TRBJ1-2 for the parts outside the CDR3, the full variable domain is DGGITQSPKYLFRKEGQNVTLSCEQNLNHDAMYWYRQDPGQGLRLIYYSQIVNDFQKGDIAEGYSVSREKKESFPLTVTSAQKNPTAFYLCASSNRGRGGYTFGSGTRLTVV.

The chain carries TRBV9 and TRBJ1-2; 8 bases align to TRBD1. The CDR3 spans 14 residues. Germline assignment: CDR1 SGDLS and CDR2 YYNGEE. With 2 bases clipped from V and 3 bases from J, the junction kept 3 bases outside the gene matches. The CDR3 sequence: CASSVADRDYGYTF. CDR3 nucleotides: TGTGCCAGCAGCGTCGCGGACAGGGACTATGGCTACACCTTC.

A single count supports this clone. This chain links TRBV7-3 with TRBJ1-3; D is undetermined. The V end lost 5 bases, the J end lost 3 bases, and 14 bases lay between the germline ends. Per the germline V gene, CDR1 is SGHTA and CDR2 is FQGTGA. This CDR3 contains 15 residues. CDR3 in amino acids: CASSPNPGFGNTIYF. CDR3 nucleotide sequence: TGTGCCAGCAGCCCCAACCCGGGGTTTGGAAACACCATATATTTT.

This rearrangement joins TRBV4-3 to TRBJ2-5; TRBD2 matches at 10 bases. Germline assignment: CDR1 LGHNA and CDR2 YSLEER. The CDR3 contains 17 residues. The V and J ends lost 1 base and 5 bases, in that order; junction bases with no gene match: 10. The CDR3 nucleotides read TGCGCCAGCAGCCAAGGGAGCCTAGCGGGGGCCCAGGAGACCCAGTACTTC. Translating it yields CASSQGSLAGAQETQYF.

The V gene is TRBV7-2, the J gene TRBJ2-6; TRBD2 might be the D (6 bases). V gave up 6 bases and J gave up 0 bases, with 18 bases separating them. Germline V gene lookup returns CDR1 SGHTA and CDR2 FQGNSA. The CDR3 loop spans 18 amino acids. CDR3 in amino acids: CASRGRGSRLSGANVLTF. As DNA, the CDR3 is TGTGCCAGCAGGGGGCGGGGAAGTCGACTCTCTGGGGCCAACGTCCTGACTTTC. Using reference TRBV7-2 and TRBJ2-6 for the parts outside the CDR3, the full variable domain is GAGVSQSPSNKVTEKGKDVELRCDPISGHTALYWYRQSLGQGLEFLIYFQGNSAPDKSGLPSDRFSAERTGGSVSTLTIQRTQQEDSAVYLCASRGRGSRLSGANVLTFGAGSRLTVL.

This clone was counted a few times. CDR3 region: CASSSRDGYGYTF. The CDR3 DNA sequence: TGTGCCAGTAGTAGCAGGGATGGCTATGGCTACACCTTC. J is TRBJ1-2 and V is TRBV19; TRBD1 might be the D (5 bases). The V end was cut by 4 bases, the J end by 4 bases, with 10 bases between. The germline CDR1 and CDR2 sequences are LNHDA and SQIVND (reference sequence). The CDR3 runs 13 residues.

DNA of the CDR3: TGTGCCAGTGCGGGACAGGGGGCAAGGTCCTACAATGAGCAGTTCTTC. It translates to CASAGQGARSYNEQFF. The chain carries TRBV19 and TRBJ2-1; 12 positions agree with TRBD1. V lost 8 bases and J lost 1; bases outside the gene matches: 6. The V gene's germline CDR1 is LNHDA and CDR2 SQIVND (reference sequence). There are 16 residues in the CDR3. The full variable domain, completed using reference TRBV19 and TRBJ2-1, is DGGITQSPKYLFRKEGQNVTLSCEQNLNHDAMYWYRQDPGQGLRLIYYSQIVNDFQKGDIAEGYSVSREKKESFPLTVTSAQKNPTAFYLCASAGQGARSYNEQFFGPGTRLTVL.

The V and J genes are TRBV9 and TRBJ2-5; 8 nucleotides align to TRBD2. Germline CDR1 SGDLS, CDR2 YYNGEE. Trimming at V came to 4 bases and at J to 5 bases, leaving 7 bases not matched to a gene. This CDR3 has 14 residues. The CDR3 nucleotides read TGTGCCAGCAGCTCGGGGGGGATCTTGGAGACCCAGTACTTC. The encoded protein is CASSSGGILETQYF.

The rearrangement uses TRBV5-1 and TRBJ1-2; D is unclear. The CDR3 contains 13 residues. The V and J ends lost 2 bases and 2 bases respectively, with 7 bases between them. The V gene's germline CDR1 is SGHRS and CDR2 YFSETQ. The CDR3 DNA sequence: TGCGCCAGCAGCTTTGGCGGGAACTATGGCTACACCTTC. It translates to CASSFGGNYGYTF.

This clone was detected once. The rearrangement links TRBV20-1 to TRBJ1-2, with unresolved D. CDR1 DFQATT and CDR2 SNEGSKA come from the germline V gene (reference sequence). The CDR3 is 11 amino acids. Trimming removed 3 bases from V and 4 bases from J, with 6 bases in between. In nucleotides, the CDR3 is TGCAGTGCTAGGAGATTCTATGGCTACACCTTC. This gives the protein CSARRFYGYTF.

The J gene is TRBJ2-7, the V gene TRBV3-1 (or the pseudogene TRBV3-2); TRBD2 matches at 8 bases. CDR1 LGHDT and CDR2 YNNKEL come from the germline V gene (reference sequence). Unmatched junction bases numbered 7, after V lost 0 bases and J lost 0 bases. CDR3 length: 17 amino acids. Written as DNA, the CDR3 is TGTGCCAGCAGCCAAGATCGTGGACGGGGGGGCTCCTACGAGCAGTACTTC. It encodes CASSQDRGRGGSYEQYF.

V usage is TRBV7-2 and J usage is TRBJ1-4; D uncertain. There are 14 residues in the CDR3. Trimming left V 4 bases short and J 8 bases short, with 14 bases between. Germline CDR1 SGHTA, CDR2 FQGNSA. The CDR3 loop is CASSSRSGSEKLFF. The CDR3 nucleotides are TGTGCCAGCAGCTCCCGCTCGGGGAGCGAAAAACTGTTTTTT. The full variable domain, completed using reference TRBV7-2 and TRBJ1-4, is GAGVSQSPSNKVTEKGKDVELRCDPISGHTALYWYRQSLGQGLEFLIYFQGNSAPDKSGLPSDRFSAERTGGSVSTLTIQRTQQEDSAVYLCASSSRSGSEKLFFGSGTQLSVL.

The chain uses TRBV11-2 and TRBJ2-5, with TRBD2 as a possible D gene (5 bases). V was trimmed by 3 bases and J by 2 bases, leaving 7 bases between them. The CDR3 is 13 amino acids. Germline CDR1 is SGHAT and CDR2 is FQNNGV. CDR3 residues: CASSLRVQETQYF. The CDR3 DNA is TGTGCCAGCAGCTTGAGGGTTCAAGAGACCCAGTACTTC. Full variable domain (remainder filled in from reference TRBV11-2 and TRBJ2-5): EAGVAQSPRYKIIEKRQSVAFWCNPISGHATLYWYQQILGQGPKLLIQFQNNGVVDDSQLPKDRFSAERLKGVDSTLKIQPAKLEDSAVYLCASSLRVQETQYFGPGTRLLVL.

The chain joins TRBV2 to TRBJ2-2; no definite D call. Between the trimmed V and J ends, which lost 2 bases and 2 bases, there was a span of 9 bases. Germline-derived CDR1 and CDR2 are SNHLY and FYNNEI. CDR3 size: 15 residues. This chain's CDR3 is CASSERRGNTGELFF. The CDR3 DNA sequence: TGTGCCAGCAGTGAACGCCGAGGAAACACCGGGGAGCTGTTTTTT.

The rearrangement joins TRBV28 to TRBJ1-2, with TRBD1 identical over 8 bases. This CDR3 spans 14 amino acids. The V gene's germline CDR1 is MDHEN and CDR2 SYDVKM. The V gene end was trimmed by 6 bases and the J gene end by 3 bases; junction bases not matched to a gene: 6. The CDR3 coding sequence is TGTGCCAGCAGCCCAGGACAGGGTTACTATGGCTACACCTTC. Translating gives CASSPGQGYYGYTF.